One sample yielded the 5 T cell receptor beta chains listed below, sequenced in a study of cytomegalovirus exposure and HLA in healthy donors. PCR primers comprised 60 Vbeta and 13 Jbeta primers. TCRdb keeps only in-frame clones here, not all; method: immunoSEQ multiplex PCR. The sample shows about 160,000 clones, less than 85% of them seen only once. The sequenced sample was PBMCs. Receptors were obtained from a man in his forties or fifties in good health and CMV-seronegative.

The genes are TRBV5-1 and TRBJ1-4; D gene unclear. CDR1 and CDR2 (germline): SGHRS, YFSETQ. The germline V and J ends were trimmed by 0 bases and 6 bases, with 9 bases remaining between them. CDR3 length equals 14 residues. The CDR3 sequence is CASSLGSLDEKLFF. CDR3 nucleotides: TGCGCCAGCAGCTTGGGGAGTCTTGATGAAAAACTGTTTTTT.

CDR3 protein: CAISESLGASTDTQYF. CDR3 nucleotides: TGTGCCATCAGTGAGTCCTTGGGGGCTAGCACAGATACGCAGTATTTT. The chain combines TRBV10-3 with TRBJ2-3; tentative D call: TRBD1 (6 bases). Germline V CDR1 and CDR2: ENHRY, SYGVKD. The CDR3 is made up of 16 amino acids. The ends were cut back, 0 bases at V and 0 bases at J, with 10 bases in the middle.

The CDR3 is CASSQAGGVSGNTIYF. In DNA form, the CDR3 reads TGTGCCAGCAGCCAAGCCGGGGGGGTGTCCGGAAACACCATATATTTT. The chain uses TRBV5-8 and TRBJ1-3; weak D call: TRBD1 (5 bases). The CDR3 runs 16 residues. V was shortened by 4 bases and J by 4 bases, with 18 bases between the two germline ends. Germline lookup yields CDR1 SGHTS and CDR2 YDEGEE.

The rearrangement joins TRBV7-9 to TRBJ1-2, with D possibly being TRBD1 (6 bases). Trimming shortened V by 6 bases and J by 4 bases, and 12 bases separated the two germline ends. Germline V lookup: CDR1 SEHNR, CDR2 FQNEAQ (reference sequence). The CDR3 spans 13 residues. The chain's CDR3 is CASSTGQLYGYTF. Written as DNA, the CDR3 is TGTGCCAGCAGTACTGGACAGCTCTATGGCTACACCTTC.

The chain joins TRBV6-1 to TRBJ2-3; TRBD2 is a possible D gene (5 bases). The germline gives CDR1 MNHNS, CDR2 SASEGT. This CDR3 has 14 residues. V shed 2 bases and J shed 2 bases, with 8 bases lying between them. The CDR3 reads CASSEREPTDTQYF. The CDR3 region has the DNA TGTGCCAGCAGTGAACGGGAACCCACAGATACGCAGTATTTT.